The rows below give T cell receptor beta chains drawn from one sample of a study of spatial heterogeneity in lung cancer. MiXCR, run by TCRdb on the 5' RACE reads, gives a single entry per CDR3 protein. The data show 10,000 or so distinct CDR3 sequences, over 4.5% seen once. The sequencing used PBMCs, collected at surgery. Source of these receptors: a male donor with early-stage non-small cell lung cancer. Both conserved end residues are part of each CDR3. D genes are given only for firm matches. Size tells how often a clone was seen (once, few, many) or the class of an expanded clone, and some rows leave it out.

j_gene | v_gene | d_gene | abundance | CDR3aa | CDR3nt
TRBJ2-3 | TRBV30 | NA | medium-sized | CAWRSSGDTQYF | TGTGCCTGGAGGTCAAGCGGGGATACGCAGTATTTT
TRBJ2-3 | TRBV4-2 | TRBD1 | medium-sized | CASRDRGSTDTQYF | TGTGCCAGCAGGGACAGGGGAAGCACAGATACGCAGTATTTT
TRBJ2-5 | TRBV20-1 | NA | few | CSARPPWGESTETQYF | TGCAGTGCTAGGCCCCCCTGGGGGGAGTCCACGGAGACCCAGTACTTC
TRBJ2-1 | TRBV7-2 | TRBD2 | few | CASSRSGLRFF | TGTGCCAGCAGCCGTAGCGGGCTAAGGTTCTTC
TRBJ2-4 | TRBV2 | TRBD1 | many | CASSDKGAGKNIQYF | TGTGCCAGCAGTGATAAGGGGGCGGGCAAAAACATTCAGTACTTC
TRBJ2-5 | TRBV25-1 | NA | many | CASSEFDFTETQYF | TGTGCCAGCAGTGAATTTGATTTCACAGAGACCCAGTACTTC
TRBJ2-6 | TRBV6-1 | NA | many | CASQGGAGANVLTF | TGTGCCAGCCAAGGAGGGGCTGGGGCCAACGTCCTGACTTTC
TRBJ2-3 | TRBV2 | NA | medium-sized | CASSELWDTQYF | TGTGCCAGCAGTGAATTGTGGGATACGCAGTATTTT
TRBJ1-2 | TRBV28 | NA | many | CASSPAGGGGTNYGYTF | TGTGCCAGCAGCCCGGCAGGCGGTGGGGGAACTAACTATGGCTACACCTTC
TRBJ2-1 | TRBV7-3 | TRBD2 | few | CASSPLAGGPTYNEQFF | TGTGCCAGCAGCCCGTTAGCGGGGGGGCCGACCTACAATGAGCAGTTCTTC
TRBJ2-7 | TRBV18 | TRBD1 | many | CASSPRRGQGPAEQYF | TGTGCCAGCTCACCCCGTCGGGGACAGGGTCCGGCCGAGCAGTACTTC
TRBJ2-3 | TRBV4-3 | NA | NA | CASSQGTTDASQYF | TGCGCCAGCAGCCAAGGGACTACGGACGCATCGCAGTATTTT
TRBJ1-6 | TRBV12-3/TRBV12-4 | NA | medium-sized | CASSRRGALHF | TGTGCCAGCAGCCGCCGCGGAGCCCTCCACTTT
TRBJ2-1 | TRBV6-6 | TRBD2 | many | CASNLAGGFNEQFF | TGTGCCAGCAATTTAGCGGGAGGGTTCAATGAGCAGTTCTTC
TRBJ2-7 | TRBV7-2 | NA | NA | CASSFTLTGRSYEQYF | TGTGCCAGCAGCTTCACTCTGACAGGGAGGTCCTACGAGCAGTACTTC
TRBJ2-4 | TRBV20-1 | TRBD1 | medium-sized | CSARTGTGEYF | TGCAGTGCTAGGACCGGGACAGGGGAATACTTC
TRBJ2-7 | TRBV14 | NA | many | CASSQDSGLGEQYF | TGTGCCAGCAGCCAAGATTCAGGTTTGGGAGAGCAGTACTTC
TRBJ2-7 | TRBV12-3/TRBV12-4 | TRBD2 | few | CASSLEGGRLAGSYEQYF | TGTGCCAGCAGTTTAGAGGGAGGGAGACTAGCGGGATCCTACGAGCAGTACTTC
TRBJ2-1 | TRBV12-3/TRBV12-4 | TRBD2 | few | CASRGLAATNEQFF | TGTGCCAGCAGGGGACTAGCTGCTACTAATGAGCAGTTCTTC
TRBJ1-1 | TRBV10-3 | NA | medium-sized | CAIRRPPNTEAFF | TGTGCCATCAGACGTCCCCCGAACACTGAAGCTTTCTTT
TRBJ1-5 | TRBV19 | NA | many | CASSMADRWGNQPQHF | TGTGCCAGTAGTATGGCGGACCGATGGGGTAATCAGCCCCAGCATTTT
TRBJ2-5 | TRBV5-4 | TRBD2 | many | CASSSGTSGLETQYF | TGTGCCAGCAGCTCCGGGACTAGCGGACTGGAGACCCAGTACTTC
TRBJ2-3 | TRBV12-3/TRBV12-4 | NA | many | CASSLTRADTQYF | TGTGCCAGCAGTTTGACTAGGGCCGATACGCAGTATTTT
TRBJ1-1 | TRBV28 | NA | NA | CASRPSRGWYTEAFF | TGTGCCAGCAGGCCCTCGAGGGGATGGTACACTGAAGCTTTCTTT
TRBJ1-2 | TRBV28 | NA | many | CASSFGGEYGYTF | TGTGCCAGCAGTTTTGGGGGGGAGTATGGCTACACCTTC
TRBJ2-3 | TRBV28 | NA | many | CASSLLDRSTDTQYF | TGTGCCAGCAGTTTATTGGACAGAAGCACAGATACGCAGTATTTT
TRBJ1-4 | TRBV6-5 | NA | NA | CASSSQDSFEKLFF | TGTGCCAGCAGTTCCCAGGACAGCTTTGAAAAACTGTTTTTT
TRBJ2-3 | TRBV12-3/TRBV12-4 | TRBD2 | medium-sized | CASNGLATDTQYF | TGTGCCAGCAACGGACTAGCCACAGATACGCAGTATTTT
TRBJ1-2 | TRBV15 | NA | NA | CATSRVTSGYTF | TGTGCCACCAGCAGAGTCACTAGTGGCTACACCTTC
TRBJ2-1 | TRBV20-1 | TRBD2 | many | CSADIAGGYNEQFF | TGCAGTGCTGATATAGCGGGGGGCTACAATGAGCAGTTCTTC
TRBJ2-2 | TRBV7-3 | NA | many | CASSLVGGMTGELFF | TGTGCCAGCAGCTTAGTAGGAGGCATGACCGGGGAGCTGTTTTTT
TRBJ2-7 | TRBV2 | NA | medium-sized | CASREGLTYEQYF | TGTGCCAGCAGGGAGGGATTAACCTACGAGCAGTACTTC
TRBJ2-5 | TRBV5-4 | NA | many | CASSFGQGTQYF | TGTGCCAGCAGCTTTGGTCAGGGGACCCAGTACTTC
TRBJ2-1 | TRBV20-1 | NA | medium-sized | CSAREYINYNEQFF | TGCAGTGCTAGAGAATACATTAACTACAATGAGCAGTTCTTC
TRBJ2-5 | TRBV9 | NA | hyperexpanded | CASSAEDRYETQYF | TGTGCCAGCAGCGCCGAGGACAGATACGAGACCCAGTACTTC
TRBJ2-1 | TRBV2 | NA | many | CASSELSSVRNEQFF | TGTGCCAGCAGTGAACTGTCCTCGGTGCGCAATGAGCAGTTCTTC
TRBJ2-1 | TRBV20-1 | TRBD2 | many | CSARPSGLNEQFF | TGCAGTGCTCGCCCTAGCGGGTTAAATGAGCAGTTCTTC
TRBJ1-1 | TRBV20-1 | NA | many | CSFSVEEGGNTEAFF | TGCAGTTTTAGTGTGGAGGAGGGGGGGAACACTGAAGCTTTCTTT
TRBJ1-1 | TRBV7-9 | TRBD1 | many | CASSPGGTEAFF | TGTGCCAGCAGCCCAGGGGGCACTGAAGCTTTCTTT
TRBJ2-1 | TRBV11-2 | NA | many | CASSRGVGGEQFF | TGTGCCAGCAGCCGTGGGGTTGGCGGTGAGCAGTTCTTC
TRBJ1-5 | TRBV29-1 | NA | many | CSVGDGAQPQHF | TGCAGCGTTGGGGACGGGGCCCAACCCCAGCATTTT
TRBJ2-4 | TRBV28 | TRBD2 | few | CASSSAPGGAGNIQYF | TGTGCCAGCAGTTCCGCCCCCGGGGGGGCCGGGAACATTCAGTACTTC
TRBJ2-4 | TRBV5-1 | NA | many | CASSSGGGILAKNIQYF | TGCGCCAGCAGCTCCGGAGGTGGGATCCTAGCCAAAAACATTCAGTACTTC
TRBJ2-1 | TRBV28 | TRBD2 | medium-sized | CASNSLGKRGLAGGRNEQFF | TGTGCCAGCAACTCTCTAGGGAAAAGAGGACTAGCGGGGGGAAGGAATGAGCAGTTCTTC
TRBJ2-7 | TRBV7-9 | NA | medium-sized | CASSLAGGYPFYEQYF | TGTGCCAGCAGCTTAGCGGGAGGATACCCCTTCTACGAGCAGTACTTC
TRBJ2-1 | TRBV21-1 | NA | many | CASSNADSYNEQFF | TGTGCCAGCAGCAATGCGGACTCCTACAATGAGCAGTTCTTC
TRBJ1-1 | TRBV2 | NA | many | CASQPSGQKNTEAFF | TGTGCCAGCCAGCCGTCCGGACAGAAGAACACTGAAGCTTTCTTT
TRBJ2-2 | TRBV6-2/TRBV6-3 | NA | many | CASSYPRQDTGELFF | TGTGCCAGCAGTTACCCCCGACAGGACACCGGGGAGCTGTTTTTT
TRBJ2-2 | TRBV7-8 | NA | many | CASSLVFPGGELFF | TGTGCCAGCAGCTTAGTATTCCCAGGCGGGGAGCTGTTTTTT
TRBJ2-2 | TRBV5-1 | TRBD2 | medium-sized | CASTLVAGAKPGELFF | TGCGCCAGCACCCTTGTTGCGGGAGCTAAGCCCGGGGAGCTGTTTTTT
TRBJ2-1 | TRBV7-2 | TRBD2 | many | CASSLVPSGRGEQFF | TGTGCCAGCAGCTTAGTCCCTAGCGGGCGGGGTGAGCAGTTCTTC
TRBJ2-7 | TRBV29-1 | NA | many | CSVGSLAYEQYF | TGCAGCGTTGGATCCCTAGCGTACGAGCAGTACTTC
TRBJ1-2 | TRBV29-1 | NA | many | CSPYVWKKGYTF | TGCAGCCCGTATGTATGGAAGAAGGGCTACACCTTC